This is a list of T cell receptor beta chains from one sample in a study of blood T cell repertoires in COVID-19. TCRdb keeps only in-frame clones here, not all; method: immunoSEQ multiplex PCR. The sample lists roughly 70,000 clones, about nine tenths occurring once. The specimen sequenced was peripheral blood. These receptors all come from a man in his sixties with acute or convalescent COVID-19. Each CDR3 is given with its conserved first and last residue. D genes are given only for firm matches.

V gene	J gene	D gene	CDR3 protein	CDR3 DNA
TRBV5-4	TRBJ2-1	TRBD1	CASSFRTGSYNEQFF	TGTGCCAGCAGCTTCCGGACAGGGTCCTACAATGAGCAGTTCTTC
TRBV2	TRBJ1-2	-	CASQGLNYGYTF	TGTGCCAGCCAGGGACTTAACTATGGCTACACCTTC
TRBV6-6	TRBJ1-1	-	CASSYERDTEAFF	TGTGCCAGCAGTTACGAGAGGGATACTGAAGCTTTCTTT
TRBV25-1	TRBJ1-6	-	CASSEQDNSPLHF	TGTGCCAGCAGTGAACAGGATAATTCACCCCTCCACTTT
TRBV18	TRBJ1-1	-	CASSPEVYTEAFF	TGTGCCAGCTCTCCCGAGGTGTACACTGAAGCTTTCTTT
TRBV27	TRBJ1-1	-	CASSLNWRTEAFF	TGTGCCAGCAGTTTAAATTGGAGGACTGAAGCTTTCTTT
TRBV7-8	TRBJ2-1	TRBD2	CASSLNLAADEQFF	TGTGCCAGCAGCTTAAATCTAGCGGCGGATGAGCAGTTCTTC
TRBV19	TRBJ2-7	TRBD1	CASSGGRGPYEQYF	TGTGCCAGTAGTGGTGGCAGGGGGCCCTACGAGCAGTACTTC
TRBV27	TRBJ2-3	-	CASSLWARVRATDTQYF	TGTGCCAGCAGTTTATGGGCTCGCGTCCGAGCCACAGATACGCAGTATTTT
TRBV19	TRBJ2-3	TRBD2	CAIRSGGPDTQYF	TGTGCCATTCGGAGCGGGGGGCCAGATACGCAGTATTTT
TRBV18	TRBJ1-1	TRBD1	CASSPRTGGSEAFF	TGTGCCAGCTCACCGAGGACAGGGGGTTCTGAAGCTTTCTTT